These 15 T cell receptor beta chains came from one sample sequenced in a study of shared clonotypes between healthy human individuals. Naive CD8 isolation took CD45RO-negative cells positively selected for CCR7 and excluded terminally differentiated effector memory CD45RA+ cells. Assay: immunoSEQ multiplex PCR; the TCRdb copy retains only in-frame clones and omits some. The data hold 800,000 to 950,000 clones, with about 96% observed a single time. The source material was naive CD8+ T cells sorted from blood. The receptors derive from a man aged 25-40 years in good health.

The chain joins TRBV15 to TRBJ1-2; D gene ambiguous. This CDR3 has 17 amino acids. Germline CDR1 is LNHNV and CDR2 is YYDKDF (reference sequence). With 0 bases removed from V and 4 bases from J, the gap between germline ends came to 18 bases. CDR3 nucleotide sequence: TGTGCCACCAGCAGAGAGGTCCTTGAGGGATACGGCTATGGCTACACCTTC. It is translated as CATSREVLEGYGYGYTF.

V is TRBV14 and J is TRBJ2-1; 7 bases are shared with TRBD2. Germline V gene lookup returns CDR1 SGHDN and CDR2 FVKESK. With V trimmed by 0 bases and J by 2 bases, 7 bases remained unmatched. This CDR3 is built from 17 residues. The CDR3 reads CASSQDLGGSPYNEQFF. CDR3 DNA sequence: TGTGCCAGCAGCCAAGATCTGGGCGGGAGCCCCTACAATGAGCAGTTCTTC.

This chain connects TRBV19 to TRBJ1-1, with 8 bases lining up with TRBD1. From germline, CDR1 is LNHDA and CDR2 SQIVND (reference sequence). The CDR3 contains 16 residues. V dropped 7 bases and J dropped 8; count of bases not matched to a gene: 18. CDR3 sequence reads: CASNWDTETGDKEAFF. The CDR3 nucleotides are TGTGCCAGTAATTGGGATACCGAGACAGGGGACAAGGAAGCTTTCTTT.

This chain connects TRBV5-1 to TRBJ2-3, with TRBD2 as a possible D gene (6 bases). This CDR3 has 15 amino acids. Germline CDR1 SGHRS, CDR2 YFSETQ. V gave up 5 bases and J gave up 1 base, with 14 bases separating them. CDR3 DNA: TGCGCCAGCAGGAGGAGTTTAGCGGGCACAGATACGCAGTATTTT. Its protein product is CASRRSLAGTDTQYF.

V usage is TRBV7-8 and J usage is TRBJ2-1; D might be TRBD1 (5 bases). V lost 0 bases, J lost 4 bases, and 13 bases lay in between. The CDR3 extends over 16 amino acids. Per germline, CDR1 SGHVS and CDR2 FQNEAQ. The CDR3 loop reads CASSLAQAGSYNEQFF. CDR3 nucleotide sequence: TGTGCCAGCAGCTTAGCGCAGGCAGGGTCATACAATGAGCAGTTCTTC.

This sequence joins TRBV7-9 and TRBJ2-7; D may be TRBD2 (6 bases). Germline lookup yields CDR1 SEHNR and CDR2 FQNEAQ (reference sequence). Trimming removed 5 bases from V and 0 bases from J, with 8 bases in between. The CDR3 sequence is 13 residues long. The CDR3 is CASSREHSYEQYF. The DNA of the CDR3 is TGTGCCAGCAGCCGGGAGCACTCCTACGAGCAGTACTTC.

The V gene is TRBV2, the J gene TRBJ1-2; D remains unclear. Looked up from germline, CDR1 is SNHLY and CDR2 is FYNNEI. The germline V and J ends were trimmed by 3 bases and 1 base, with 6 bases remaining between them. The CDR3 length is 13 residues. The CDR3 DNA reads TGTGCCAGCAGTGATCCTTATAACTATGGCTACACCTTC. As protein: CASSDPYNYGYTF.

V usage is TRBV29-1 and J usage is TRBJ2-7, with 10 bases fitting TRBD1. The junction had 10 bases not matched to a gene; V was cut back by 1 base and J by 4 bases. From germline, CDR1 is SQVTM and CDR2 ANQGSEA. The CDR3 contains 16 residues. Written as DNA, the CDR3 is TGCAGCGTTGAAGGCACCGTAAGGACAGGGGGATACGAGCAGTACTTC. Protein product: CSVEGTVRTGGYEQYF.

The chain joins TRBV27 to TRBJ2-7; D remains unclear. Germline CDR1 reads MNHEY; CDR2 reads SMNVEV (reference sequence). The CDR3 extends over 16 amino acids. Trimming removed 5 bases from V and 4 bases from J, with 21 bases in between. The CDR3 DNA is TGTGCCAGCAGTCACGGCCAGACGGAAAGACGATACGAGCAGTACTTC. It yields the protein CASSHGQTERRYEQYF.

The chain combines TRBV29-1 with TRBJ2-1, with 9 nucleotides matching TRBD1. Germline trimming cut 4 bases from V and 8 bases from J; bases unmatched to any gene: 6. CDR3 length: 13 amino acids. Germline V gene data show CDR1 as SQVTM and CDR2 as ANQGSEA. CDR3 in DNA: TGCAGCGTTGCGGGGGGACAGGGATATGAGCAGTTCTTC. Translating gives CSVAGGQGYEQFF.

The chain recombines TRBV9 with TRBJ2-1, with D unclear. This CDR3 has 11 amino acids. Germline assignment: CDR1 SGDLS and CDR2 YYNGEE. V shed 4 bases and J shed 6 bases, with 5 bases lying between them. This chain's CDR3 is CASSSANEQFF. For the CDR3, the DNA is TGTGCCAGCAGCTCTGCCAATGAGCAGTTCTTC.

This chain uses TRBV7-9 with TRBJ1-4; D remains unclear. The V gene lost 5 bases and the J gene lost 8 bases, with 15 bases spanning the gap. This CDR3 has 14 amino acids. The V gene's germline CDR1 is SEHNR and CDR2 FQNEAQ (reference sequence). The CDR3 reads CASSHGPPGEKLFF. For the CDR3, the DNA is TGTGCCAGCAGCCACGGACCTCCCGGGGAAAAACTGTTTTTT.

The chain carries TRBV28 and TRBJ2-7; D not resolved. The germline V and J ends were trimmed by 2 bases and 0 bases, with 5 bases remaining between them. The CDR3 consists of 13 residues. Per germline, CDR1 MDHEN and CDR2 SYDVKM. CDR3 sequence (DNA): TGTGCCAGCAGTTTAGCGGTCTCCTACGAGCAGTACTTC. It specifies CASSLAVSYEQYF.

The chain has TRBV27 and TRBJ1-2, with 8 positions matching TRBD1. CDR1 and CDR2 from the germline V gene are MNHEY and SMNVEV (reference sequence). The CDR3 sequence is 12 residues long. The trim removed 6 bases at V and 4 bases at J, leaving 1 base unmatched. DNA of the CDR3: TGTGCCAGCAGGGGACAGGCCTATGGCTACACCTTC. It specifies CASRGQAYGYTF.

The chain has TRBV7-6 and TRBJ1-1, with a tentative D call TRBD1 (5 bases). The CDR3 runs to 13 residues. Germline V CDR1 and CDR2: SGHVS, FNYEAQ. V gave up 0 bases and J gave up 4 bases, with 6 bases separating them. CDR3 DNA sequence: TGTGCCAGCAGCTTAGCAGGGACCACTGAAGCTTTCTTT. Its translation: CASSLAGTTEAFF.